Sequencing of this TCR beta chain was carried out in a study of blood T cell repertoires in COVID-19. This clone was detected a few times. The V gene's germline CDR1 is SGHAT and CDR2 FQNNGV. V dropped 5 bases and J dropped 7 bases, with 15 bases sitting between them. The CDR3 is made up of 15 amino acids. Measured with immunoSEQ multiplex PCR; TCRdb has only the in-frame clones, and not every one. In the table there are under 200,000 clones, 80% to 85% of which are singletons. Sequenced: peripheral blood. The clonotype was recovered from a human donor with acute or convalescent COVID-19. The donor label of this sample is uncertain. The rearrangement links TRBV11-2 to TRBJ1-6; a weak D match, TRBD1 (6 bases). The CDR3 DNA follows: TGTGCCAGCAGCCCGGGGGGGCCAGGGAATTCACCCCTCCACTTT. Residues: CASSPGGPGNSPLHF.